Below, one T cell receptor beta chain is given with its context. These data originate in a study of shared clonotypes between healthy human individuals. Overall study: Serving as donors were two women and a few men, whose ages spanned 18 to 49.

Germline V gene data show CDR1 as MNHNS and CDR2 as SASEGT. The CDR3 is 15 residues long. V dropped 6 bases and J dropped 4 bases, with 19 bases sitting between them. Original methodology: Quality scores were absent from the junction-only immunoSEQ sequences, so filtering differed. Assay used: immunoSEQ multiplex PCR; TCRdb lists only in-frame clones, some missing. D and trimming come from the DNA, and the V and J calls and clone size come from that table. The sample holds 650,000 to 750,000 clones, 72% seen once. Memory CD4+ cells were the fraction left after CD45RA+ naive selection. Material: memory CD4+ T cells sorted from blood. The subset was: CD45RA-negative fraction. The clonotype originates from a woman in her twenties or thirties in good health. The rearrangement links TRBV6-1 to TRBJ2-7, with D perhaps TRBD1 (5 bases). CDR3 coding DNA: TGTGCCAGCAGCCAAGACAGACTGGCCCAGTACGAGCAGTACTTC. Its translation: CASSQDRLAQYEQYF.